Presented here are 31 T cell receptor beta chains from one specimen sequenced in a study of shared clonotypes between healthy human individuals. TCRdb's table, derived via immunoSEQ multiplex PCR, lists solely in-frame clones and lacks some. The table shows around 2.1 million clones, with approximately 94% occurring only once. Sequencing was carried out using naive CD4+ T cells sorted from blood. Sample subset: CD45RA+ positively selected. The origin of the receptors is a man between 18 and 29 years old in good health.

The genes are TRBV30 and TRBJ2-2; the D is unclear. The CDR3 totals 12 residues. Per germline, CDR1 GTSNPN and CDR2 SVGIG (reference sequence). The V end lost 5 bases, the J end lost 6 bases, and 10 bases lay between the germline ends. The CDR3 here is CAWLVGPGELFF. The CDR3 bases are TGTGCCTGGTTGGTGGGCCCCGGGGAGCTGTTTTTT.

Regarding this clone: Other DNA sequences in the same sample also yield this CDR3. The chain is built from TRBV5-1 and TRBJ1-2; TRBD1 is a possible D gene (5 bases). The length of the CDR3 is 13 residues. V lost 0 bases and J lost 8, with 11 bases in between. Looked up from germline, CDR1 is SGHRS and CDR2 is YFSETQ. This CDR3 is CASSLGGLGGYTF. DNA for the CDR3: TGCGCCAGCAGCTTGGGGGGCTTAGGAGGCTACACCTTC.

J is TRBJ2-3 and V is TRBV11-2; unclear D gene. Trimming cost V 3 bases and J 7 bases, with 8 bases left between them. The CDR3 has 12 amino acids. Germline loops: CDR1 SGHAT, CDR2 FQNNGV. DNA of the CDR3: TGTGCCAGCAGCTTTGAATCGAATACGCAGTATTTT. This gives the protein CASSFESNTQYF.

Turning to this clone: The identical CDR3 is also encoded by other nucleotide sequences in the sample. In DNA form, the CDR3 reads TGTGCCAGCAGCCCCCCCGGGCTTCAAGAGACCCAGTACTTC. Translation gives CASSPPGLQETQYF. V is TRBV9 and J is TRBJ2-5, with D unclear. Germline V gives CDR1 SGDLS, CDR2 YYNGEE. The CDR3 loop spans 14 amino acids. Deletions cut 4 bases from V and 2 bases from J, with 12 bases between.

The chain uses TRBV25-1 and TRBJ2-7; maybe TRBD2 (5 bases). With 2 bases removed from V and 3 bases from J, the gap between germline ends came to 11 bases. The CDR3 sequence is 14 residues long. Germline lookup yields CDR1 MGHDK and CDR2 SYGVNS. The CDR3 sequence: CASSEKGSGYEQYF. The CDR3 coding sequence is TGTGCCAGCAGTGAAAAAGGGAGCGGCTACGAGCAGTACTTC.

The chain combines TRBV6-5 with TRBJ1-1; D is ambiguous. CDR3 size: 15 residues. Trimming left V 6 bases short and J 7 bases short, with 21 bases between. Germline V lookup: CDR1 MNHEY, CDR2 SVGAGI. The CDR3 protein is CASRGWESGESEAFF. CDR3 sequence (DNA): TGTGCCAGCAGGGGATGGGAAAGTGGGGAGAGTGAAGCTTTCTTT.

This clone appeared a single time. In the same sample, other DNA sequences code for this CDR3. The chain employs TRBV9 and TRBJ2-3; D is unclear. V was trimmed by 0 bases and J by 2 bases, leaving 7 bases between them. In germline, CDR1 is SGDLS, CDR2 YYNGEE. CDR3 length: 14 amino acids. The CDR3 reads CASSVAGATDTQYF. The CDR3 DNA is TGTGCCAGCAGCGTAGCCGGTGCCACAGATACGCAGTATTTT.

The chain links TRBV9 to TRBJ2-3; 10 bases align to TRBD1. Germline CDR1 is SGDLS and CDR2 is YYNGEE. This CDR3 contains 16 residues. The V segment lost 0 bases and the J segment 3 bases; nucleotides outside the gene matches: 4. CDR3 DNA: TGTGCCAGCAGCGTAGGGACAGGGGGAAGGACAGATACGCAGTATTTT. It translates to CASSVGTGGRTDTQYF.

Comment on this clone: Other DNA sequences of this sample code for an identical CDR3. The chain couples TRBV6-5 to TRBJ1-1, with D hard to call. The CDR3 length is 13 residues. The germline V gene has CDR1 MNHEY and CDR2 SVGAGI. Trimming shortened V by 7 bases and J by 1 base, and 10 bases separated the two germline ends. Written as DNA, the CDR3 is TGTGCCAGCACTCCCCGGGGGAACACTGAAGCTTTCTTT. Protein product: CASTPRGNTEAFF.

The CDR3 loop reads CASSEVHLGSGELFF. DNA of the CDR3: TGTGCCAGCAGTGAAGTACATTTGGGGTCCGGGGAGCTGTTTTTT. This chain links TRBV6-1 with TRBJ2-2, with D unresolved. Trimming took 1 base from V and 6 from J, leaving 12 bases between them. Germline values: CDR1 MNHNS, CDR2 SASEGT. CDR3 length equals 15 residues.

Details on this clone: Additional DNA sequences in this sample encode the identical CDR3. The chain employs TRBV6-6 and TRBJ2-5; 7 nucleotides agree with TRBD1. V dropped 6 bases and J dropped 1; count of bases not matched to a gene: 5. Germline V gene data show CDR1 as MNHNY and CDR2 as SVGAGI (reference sequence). The CDR3 contains 14 residues. The CDR3 nucleotides read TGTGCCAGCAGCGACCCAGGGGGCCAAGAGACCCAGTACTTC. Its translation: CASSDPGGQETQYF.

The J gene is TRBJ2-7, the V gene TRBV7-6; D is tentatively TRBD1 or TRBD2 (6 bases each). The CDR3 has 14 amino acids. CDR1 SGHVS and CDR2 FNYEAQ come from the germline V gene. Trimming left V 4 bases short and J 2 bases short, with 12 bases between. In DNA, the CDR3 is TGTGCCAGCAGCTCACGGGGGCGGGCCTACGAGCAGTACTTC. Translation: CASSSRGRAYEQYF.

The chain has TRBV25-1 and TRBJ1-5; 7 bases map to TRBD1. This CDR3 is built from 14 residues. Germline V gives CDR1 MGHDK, CDR2 SYGVNS. J lost 3 bases, V lost 5 bases, and 4 bases had no gene match. The DNA of the CDR3 is TGTGCCAGCAGTAAAGGGGGCGACAATCAGCCCCAGCATTTT. It encodes CASSKGGDNQPQHF.

The chain uses TRBV10-1 and TRBJ2-1; 9 bases line up with TRBD2. With V trimmed by 2 bases and J by 3 bases, 11 bases remained unmatched. The CDR3 runs to 18 residues. Per germline, CDR1 WNHNN and CDR2 SYGVQD (reference sequence). In nucleotides, the CDR3 is TGCGCCAGCAGTGAGGCCGCCGGGACTAGCCTAGGCTACAATGAGCAGTTCTTC. Translated, it gives CASSEAAGTSLGYNEQFF.

The V call is TRBV28, the J call TRBJ1-6; D may be TRBD1 (5 bases). The V end was cut by 7 bases, the J end by 2 bases, with 12 bases between. Germline lookup yields CDR1 MDHEN and CDR2 SYDVKM. The length of the CDR3 is 15 residues. The CDR3 is CASTTDITYNSPLHF. Written as DNA, the CDR3 is TGTGCCAGCACTACGGACATAACCTATAATTCACCCCTCCACTTT.

The chain joins TRBV7-8 to TRBJ2-5; the D gene is possibly TRBD2 (5 bases). In germline, CDR1 is SGHVS, CDR2 FQNEAQ. V gave up 5 bases and J gave up 5 bases, with 18 bases separating them. The length of the CDR3 is 15 residues. CDR3 DNA: TGTGCCAGCAGCCCGCGAGGCCGGGGAGAGGAGACCCAGTACTTC. Translating gives CASSPRGRGEETQYF.

The J gene is TRBJ2-7, the V gene TRBV15, with D perhaps matching TRBD1 or TRBD2 (5 bases each). Looked up from germline, CDR1 is LNHNV and CDR2 is YYDKDF (reference sequence). Trimming removed 8 bases from V and 0 bases from J, with 14 bases in between. The CDR3 extends over 14 amino acids. The CDR3 sequence is CATAGTVSSYEQYF. For the CDR3, the DNA is TGTGCCACCGCCGGGACGGTGAGCTCCTACGAGCAGTACTTC.

In this sample, this clone turned up once. One end of the junction fails to match germline, which may point to a read error. The chain links TRBV27 to TRBJ2-7; the D gene is possibly TRBD1 (5 bases). The CDR3 runs to 13 residues. Germline V CDR1 and CDR2: MNHEY, SMNVEV (reference sequence). The CDR3 DNA reads TGTGCCAGCAGTTTCCCCGGATGGACAAGGCTTCACTTC. Its protein is CASSFPGWTRLHF.

The DNA for the CDR3 is TGTGCCAGCAGCTTAGATGGTTTTATGATTAGGGTTCAGGAACTGTTTTTT. It is translated as CASSLDGFMIRVQELFF. This chain uses TRBV7-9 with TRBJ1-4; no clear D. The ends were cut back, 1 base at V and 12 bases at J, with 24 bases in the middle. The germline CDR1 and CDR2 sequences are SEHNR and FQNEAQ (reference sequence). The CDR3 covers 17 residues.

The chain couples TRBV4-1 to TRBJ2-1; either TRBD1 or TRBD2 may fit D (5 bases each). The CDR3 has 13 amino acids. V gave up 0 bases and J gave up 9 bases, with 9 bases separating them. Germline lookup yields CDR1 MGHRA and CDR2 YSYEKL. This chain's CDR3 is CASSQDWGPEQFF. The CDR3 nucleotides are TGCGCCAGCAGCCAAGATTGGGGACCTGAGCAGTTCTTC.

The V call is TRBV6-5, the J call TRBJ1-2; D gene ambiguous. CDR1 and CDR2 from the germline V gene are MNHEY and SVGAGI. Trimming removed 5 bases from V and 4 bases from J, with 8 bases in between. This CDR3 is built from 12 residues. The CDR3 DNA reads TGTGCCAGCAGTGACGGACTCTATGGCTACACCTTC. Its translation is CASSDGLYGYTF.

The chain recombines TRBV12-2 with TRBJ1-5; TRBD1 is taken as the D call from the table, unchecked against the DNA. TRBV12-2 is recorded as a pseudogene. The CDR3 is made up of 16 amino acids. The CDR3 DNA reads as TGTGCAAGTCGCTGGAAGGGGCAGGGCTCCAATCAGCCCCAGCATTTT. Its protein is CASRWKGQGSNQPQHF.

The rearrangement uses TRBV29-1 and TRBJ1-3; D possibly corresponds to TRBD1 (6 bases). CDR1 SQVTM and CDR2 ANQGSEA come from the germline V gene. This CDR3 has 15 residues. V dropped 5 bases and J dropped 4 bases, with 18 bases sitting between them. The CDR3 DNA sequence: TGCAGCGTTCCTGCGGGGGGCGCGGGAGGAAACACCATATATTTT. This encodes CSVPAGGAGGNTIYF.

The chain uses TRBV4-1 and TRBJ2-7; 9 positions match TRBD2. The V gene end was trimmed by 0 bases and the J gene end by 6 bases; junction bases not matched to a gene: 12. CDR1 MGHRA and CDR2 YSYEKL come from the germline V gene. The CDR3 covers 17 residues. The CDR3 nucleotides are TGCGCCAGCAGCCAAGAACTTAGCGGGAGAGTGCCGGGCGAGCAGTACTTC. Protein sequence: CASSQELSGRVPGEQYF.

This sequence joins TRBV2 and TRBJ1-6; TRBD1 is a possible D gene (5 bases). The CDR3 runs 15 residues. V lost 3 bases to trimming and J lost 9 bases, with 15 bases between them. The germline CDR1 and CDR2 sequences are SNHLY and FYNNEI. In nucleotides, the CDR3 is TGTGCCAGCAGTGATCGGGATAGGGGCGTTTCACCCCTCCACTTT. Protein: CASSDRDRGVSPLHF.

V gene TRBV5-1 combines with J gene TRBJ1-3, with D maybe TRBD1 (5 bases). Germline V gene lookup returns CDR1 SGHRS and CDR2 YFSETQ. CDR3 length equals 15 residues. V lost 5 bases and J lost 4, with 16 bases in between. This chain's CDR3 is CASRTEGSKGNTIYF. In nucleotides, the CDR3 is TGCGCCAGCAGAACGGAGGGGTCTAAAGGAAACACCATATATTTT.

The rearrangement joins TRBV9 to TRBJ1-1; D ambiguous. Germline V gene sequence: CDR1 SGDLS, CDR2 YYNGEE. The CDR3 consists of 12 residues. Trimming removed 3 bases at V and 8 bases at J, with 11 bases between. CDR3 coding DNA: TGTGCCAGCAGCGGGGCCCTGACAGAAGCTTTCTTT. It yields the protein CASSGALTEAFF.

This CDR3 is CASATGQTNTGELFF. CDR3 DNA: TGTGCCAGCGCAACCGGACAGACGAACACCGGGGAGCTGTTTTTT. The chain uses TRBV6-5 and TRBJ2-2, with D perhaps matching TRBD1 (6 bases). V was pared by 8 bases and J by 0 bases, with 13 bases between. Germline V gene data show CDR1 as MNHEY and CDR2 as SVGAGI. The CDR3 length is 15 residues.

This chain joins TRBV5-1 and TRBJ1-1, with D unresolved. The V end was cut by 4 bases, the J end by 3 bases, with 16 bases between. CDR3 length equals 15 residues. Germline-derived CDR1 and CDR2 are SGHRS and YFSETQ. The CDR3 region has the DNA TGCGCCAGCAGCCCAGAGGTGGCCGGTCACACTGAAGCTTTCTTT. The encoded protein is CASSPEVAGHTEAFF.

The V gene is TRBV15, the J gene TRBJ2-7, with D hard to call. This CDR3 spans 15 amino acids. Germline CDR1 reads LNHNV; CDR2 reads YYDKDF (reference sequence). Trimming left V 0 bases short and J 0 bases short, with 9 bases between. CDR3 nucleotides: TGTGCCACCAGCAGAGATTTGGTGAACTCCTACGAGCAGTACTTC. Translation: CATSRDLVNSYEQYF.

This chain joins TRBV5-4 and TRBJ2-3; tentatively, D is TRBD2 (5 bases). The germline V gene encodes CDR1 SGHNT and CDR2 YYREEE (reference sequence). V was pared by 4 bases and J by 4 bases, with 19 bases between. CDR3 length: 16 residues. This chain's CDR3 is CASSLNTGSGADTQYF. DNA of the CDR3: TGTGCCAGCAGCCTCAATACCGGGTCCGGGGCAGATACGCAGTATTTT.